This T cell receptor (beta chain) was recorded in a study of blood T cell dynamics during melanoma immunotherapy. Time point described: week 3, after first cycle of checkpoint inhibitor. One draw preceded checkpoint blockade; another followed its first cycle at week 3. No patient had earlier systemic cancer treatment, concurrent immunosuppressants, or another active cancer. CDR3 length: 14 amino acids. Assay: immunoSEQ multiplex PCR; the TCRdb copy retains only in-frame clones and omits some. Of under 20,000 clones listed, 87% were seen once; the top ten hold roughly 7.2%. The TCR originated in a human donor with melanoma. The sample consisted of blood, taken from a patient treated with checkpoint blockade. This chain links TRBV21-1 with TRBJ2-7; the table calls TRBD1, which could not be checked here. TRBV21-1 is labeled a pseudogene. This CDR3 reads CASSIPGQGYEQYF. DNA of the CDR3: TGTGCCAGCAGCATTCCGGGACAGGGCTACGAGCAGTACTTC.